This T cell receptor beta chain originates from a study of blood T cell repertoires in COVID-19. Study in general: Spain, Italy and the United States supplied samples that represented acute and convalescent COVID-19.

From germline, CDR1 is WNHNN and CDR2 SYGVQD (reference sequence). The V gene end was trimmed by 3 bases and the J gene end by 0 bases; junction bases not matched to a gene: 3. The CDR3 has 16 residues. Study processing details: Amplified reference gene primers provided the basis for estimating nucleated cell counts. Sequenced by immunoSEQ multiplex PCR; TCRdb stores in-frame clones only, minus some. V and J calls and clone size come straight from that table; D and trimming were deduced from the DNA. Of about 100,000 clones listed, approximately 80% are singletons. It was during active infection that Seattle patients were enrolled and then longitudinally followed.

This chain joins TRBV10-1 and TRBJ2-3, with 10 bases matching TRBD2. Sequencing was carried out using peripheral blood. The clonotype originates from a man older than 75 with COVID-19, enrolled during active disease. The CDR3 nucleotides read TGCGCCAGCAGTGACGGGACTAGCGTTAGCACAGATACGCAGTATTTT. Protein sequence: CASSDGTSVSTDTQYF.